The 21 T cell receptor beta chains given below trace back to one sample, sequenced in a study of cytomegalovirus exposure and HLA in healthy donors. The PCR made use of 60 Vbeta and 13 Jbeta primers. Measured with immunoSEQ multiplex PCR; TCRdb has only the in-frame clones, and not every one. There are roughly 100,000 clones in the sample; around 80% occur only once, and around 5.3% lies in the top ten. Sequenced sample: PBMCs. Source of these receptors: a man aged 25 to 40 in good health and CMV-seropositive.

V and J are TRBV4-1 and TRBJ1-2, with D possibly matching TRBD1 (5 bases). Looked up from germline, CDR1 is MGHRA and CDR2 is YSYEKL. The V and J ends lost 3 bases and 8 bases respectively, with 28 bases between them. There are 18 residues in the CDR3. The CDR3 is CASSHVSEGWRGVRGYTF. DNA for the CDR3: TGCGCCAGCAGCCACGTCTCGGAGGGGTGGAGGGGAGTTAGGGGCTACACCTTC.

For this clone: Germline and junction disagree at one end, which may indicate a read error. The chain couples TRBV7-7 to TRBJ2-1; D is uncertain. Per the germline V gene, CDR1 is SSHAT and CDR2 is FNYEAQ (reference sequence). The CDR3 consists of 14 residues. The CDR3 bases are TGTGCTAGCAGCCCCCCCCACAGCTACAATGAGCAGTTCTTC. Its translation: CASSPPHSYNEQFF.

The chain recombines TRBV7-9 with TRBJ2-5; D call uncertain. The end of the DNA fits TRBJ2-7 better, so the J call may be wrong. Germline CDR1 reads SEHNR; CDR2 reads FQNEAQ (reference sequence). The CDR3 extends over 12 amino acids. The CDR3 loop reads CASSLLGHEQYF. In DNA form, the CDR3 reads TGTGCCAGCAGCTTACTAGGTCACGAGCAGTACTTC.

The rearrangement joins TRBV7-9 to TRBJ2-1, with TRBD2 as a possible D gene (6 bases). Trimming took 5 bases from V and 3 from J, leaving 11 bases between them. This CDR3 contains 14 residues. Germline CDR1 is SEHNR and CDR2 is FQNEAQ (reference sequence). The CDR3 reads CASSQTAGYNEQFF. CDR3 nucleotide sequence: TGTGCCAGCAGCCAGACAGCGGGCTACAATGAGCAGTTCTTC.

The chain is built from TRBV4-2 and TRBJ2-5, with D uncertain. Germline V gives CDR1 LGHNA, CDR2 YNFKEQ. The V gene lost 0 bases and the J gene lost 0 bases, with 17 bases spanning the gap. The CDR3 consists of 18 residues. This CDR3 is CASSQEATGLRDQETQYF. As DNA, the CDR3 is TGTGCCAGCAGCCAAGAGGCGACTGGCCTCCGGGACCAAGAGACCCAGTACTTC.

The gene calls are TRBV7-2 and TRBJ1-1, with D unresolved. The CDR3 spans 13 residues. V lost 3 bases to trimming and J lost 1 base, with 6 bases between them. Per the germline V gene, CDR1 is SGHTA and CDR2 is FQGNSA. The CDR3 reads CASSFVPNTEAFF. The CDR3 region has the DNA TGTGCCAGCAGCTTCGTCCCGAACACTGAAGCTTTCTTT.

This chain uses TRBV4-1 with TRBJ2-3; D call uncertain. The CDR3 has 16 amino acids. The V end lost 4 bases, the J end lost 0 bases, and 14 bases lay between the germline ends. Germline-derived CDR1 and CDR2 are MGHRA and YSYEKL. Here the CDR3 DNA reads TGCGCCAGCAGCCCACCCGACACGCTGAGCACAGATACGCAGTATTTT. Protein product: CASSPPDTLSTDTQYF.

J is TRBJ2-1 and V is TRBV7-8, with D possibly TRBD2 on 7 matching bases. The germline V and J ends were trimmed by 7 bases and 10 bases, with 20 bases remaining between them. There are 14 residues in the CDR3. Germline values: CDR1 SGHVS, CDR2 FQNEAQ. The CDR3 sequence is CASNPTGGAGEQFF. The CDR3 bases are TGTGCCAGCAACCCCACGGGGGGCGCGGGCGAGCAGTTCTTC.

The V gene is TRBV4-2, the J gene TRBJ1-2; 8 bases align to TRBD1. The V gene's germline CDR1 is LGHNA and CDR2 YNFKEQ. The CDR3 contains 14 residues. J gave up 7 bases and V 6 bases, and 10 bases lay outside the gene matches. Here the CDR3 reads CASRYGRGLGGYTF. CDR3 DNA sequence: TGTGCCAGCAGATATGGCAGGGGGCTTGGTGGCTACACCTTC.

This chain links TRBV19 with TRBJ1-5; possible D gene TRBD1, 5 bases. This CDR3 has 16 residues. Germline V gives CDR1 LNHDA, CDR2 SQIVND (reference sequence). The V end lost 8 bases, the J end lost 1 base, and 18 bases lay between the germline ends. The CDR3 sequence: CASSPIGQGSNQPQHF. As DNA, the CDR3 is TGTGCCAGTTCTCCGATAGGGCAGGGAAGCAATCAGCCCCAGCATTTT.

A few counts support this clone. The V and J genes are TRBV5-1 and TRBJ2-1; perhaps TRBD1 as D (6 bases). The germline CDR1 and CDR2 sequences are SGHRS and YFSETQ. This CDR3 comprises 14 residues. Trimming shortened V by 1 base and J by 6 bases, and 11 bases separated the two germline ends. In DNA form, the CDR3 reads TGCGCCAGCAGCTTGATGGACAGCTCCAATGAGCAGTTCTTC. Translation: CASSLMDSSNEQFF.

This clone was picked up one time. This chain connects TRBV14 to TRBJ2-1; 9 positions match TRBD2. J lost 6 bases, V lost 6 bases, and 6 bases had no gene match. The CDR3 runs to 14 residues. Germline CDR1 and CDR2: SGHDN and FVKESK. CDR3 in DNA: TGTGCCAGCAGTCAGACTAGCGGCCCCAATGAGCAGTTCTTC. It encodes CASSQTSGPNEQFF.

This chain links TRBV7-6 with TRBJ1-5, with D possibly TRBD1 on 6 matching bases. With 1 base removed from V and 5 bases from J, the gap between germline ends came to 9 bases. This CDR3 has 14 amino acids. CDR1 is SGHVS, CDR2 FNYEAQ, per germline. CDR3 DNA: TGTGCCAGCAGCTTAGGCCAGGGGCATCAGCCCCAGCATTTT. Amino acid sequence: CASSLGQGHQPQHF.

V and J are TRBV5-1 and TRBJ1-1, with D uncertain. Germline V gene data show CDR1 as SGHRS and CDR2 as YFSETQ. V dropped 4 bases and J dropped 1 base, with 8 bases sitting between them. There are 13 residues in the CDR3. In DNA form, the CDR3 reads TGCGCCAGCAGCCCCTCGGGGAACACTGAAGCTTTCTTT. Its translation is CASSPSGNTEAFF.

The chain is built from TRBV9 and TRBJ1-1; 9 bases align to TRBD1. Germline CDR1 is SGDLS and CDR2 is YYNGEE. V shed 4 bases and J 1 base; nucleotides not matched to a gene: 8. The CDR3 has 16 residues. The DNA for the CDR3 is TGTGCCAGCAGCCAAAACCCGGGACAGGGGAACACTGAAGCTTTCTTT. Amino acids: CASSQNPGQGNTEAFF.

This chain links TRBV5-1 with TRBJ1-1, with D perhaps matching TRBD1 (6 bases). V lost 1 base and J 5 bases, leaving 15 bases between the germline ends. CDR3 length: 15 residues. CDR1 and CDR2 (germline): SGHRS, YFSETQ. In DNA, the CDR3 is TGCGCCAGCAGCTTGTTCTCACAGGGAGGGACTGAAGCTTTCTTT. Its protein is CASSLFSQGGTEAFF.

The J gene is TRBJ2-7, the V gene TRBV28, with 11 bases fitting TRBD1. Germline-derived CDR1 and CDR2 are MDHEN and SYDVKM. The CDR3 has 15 amino acids. V gave up 5 bases and J gave up 6 bases; unmatched junction bases: 9. CDR3 DNA sequence: TGTGCCAGCAGTACAGGGACAGGGGGTCCCTCCGAGCAGTACTTC. Amino acids: CASSTGTGGPSEQYF.

This clone has a handful of counts. This sequence joins TRBV27 and TRBJ2-5, with 9 bases matching TRBD2. Germline-derived CDR1 and CDR2 are MNHEY and SMNVEV (reference sequence). The junction had 5 bases not matched to a gene; V was cut back by 4 bases and J by 2 bases. The CDR3 spans 15 residues. The DNA of the CDR3 is TGTGCCAGCAGTTCGGTAGCGGGAGAACAAGAGACCCAGTACTTC. This encodes CASSSVAGEQETQYF.

The gene calls are TRBV5-4 and TRBJ1-1; the D gene is possibly TRBD1 (5 bases). V shed 4 bases and J shed 4 bases, with 14 bases lying between them. This CDR3 is 14 amino acids long. Germline CDR1 is SGHNT and CDR2 is YYREEE (reference sequence). For the CDR3, the DNA is TGTGCCAGCAGCCAGGGCCCCTCGGGCACTGAAGCTTTCTTT. It yields the protein CASSQGPSGTEAFF.

This clone occurred a few times. This chain uses TRBV6-1 with TRBJ1-2; possible D gene TRBD1, 5 bases. Germline CDR1 is MNHNS and CDR2 is SASEGT. The CDR3 runs 13 residues. Between the trimmed V and J ends, which lost 9 bases and 2 bases, there was a span of 13 bases. The CDR3 protein is CASIRTTNYGYTF. Here the CDR3 DNA reads TGTGCCAGTATTCGGACAACCAACTATGGCTACACCTTC.

This chain joins TRBV4-1 and TRBJ1-3; D might be TRBD1 (6 bases). This CDR3 has 15 residues. The V gene lost 1 base and the J gene lost 4 bases, with 11 bases spanning the gap. Looked up from germline, CDR1 is MGHRA and CDR2 is YSYEKL. CDR3 in amino acids: CASSQVQGTGNTIYF. CDR3 bases: TGCGCCAGCAGCCAAGTACAGGGTACGGGAAACACCATATATTTT.